Below, 12 T cell receptor beta chains from the same sample are listed, as sequenced in a study of T cell changes during pregnancy in multiple sclerosis. TCRdb keeps only in-frame clones here, not all; method: immunoSEQ multiplex PCR. Of 55,000 to 70,000 clones listed, just over 90% are singletons. Specimen: CD4+ T cells from peripheral blood mononuclear cells, collected before pregnancy. These receptors were collected from a female donor with multiple sclerosis, enrolled in a pregnancy study.

This chain connects TRBV11-1 to TRBJ2-7, with TRBD2 matching 7 bases. The CDR3 sequence is 13 residues long. V dropped 5 bases and J dropped 12; count of bases not matched to a gene: 13. Germline CDR1 is SGHAT and CDR2 is FQDESV (reference sequence). CDR3 sequence reads: CASSLRGAGRPYF. CDR3 coding DNA: TGTGCCAGCAGCCTTAGGGGAGCGGGGAGGCCGTACTTC.

This clone has only one observation. CDR3: CAWSLQQGYEQYF. CDR3 bases: TGTGCCTGGAGTCTACAACAGGGTTACGAGCAGTACTTC. The V call is TRBV30, the J call TRBJ2-7; tentatively, D is TRBD1 (6 bases). Per the germline V gene, CDR1 is GTSNPN and CDR2 is SVGIG (reference sequence). CDR3 length: 13 residues. Trimming left V 2 bases short and J 4 bases short, with 12 bases between.

V gene TRBV6-1 combines with J gene TRBJ2-3; TRBD1 agrees at 8 bases. This CDR3 contains 14 residues. V dropped 4 bases and J dropped 6; count of bases not matched to a gene: 6. Germline V gene data show CDR1 as MNHNS and CDR2 as SASEGT. CDR3 protein: CASSGTGRWDTQYF. CDR3 nucleotides: TGTGCCAGCAGTGGGACAGGGAGGTGGGATACGCAGTATTTT.

DNA of the CDR3: TGTGCCAGCTCCAGTGGGGAGGGCAAAAACATTCAGTACTTC. It is translated as CASSSGEGKNIQYF. The chain has TRBV18 and TRBJ2-4; TRBD2 aligns across 7 bases. The germline CDR1 and CDR2 sequences are KGHSH and LQKENI. The CDR3 loop spans 14 amino acids. V shed 6 bases, J shed 3 bases, and the junction held 5 bases outside the gene matches.

This clone appeared a few times. V and J are TRBV7-9 and TRBJ1-2, with D hard to call. The CDR3 sequence is 15 residues long. CDR1 is SEHNR and CDR2 is FQNEAQ in the germline V gene (reference sequence). Trimming shortened V by 3 bases and J by 8 bases, and 19 bases separated the two germline ends. The CDR3 coding sequence is TGTGCCAGCAGCTTTTCCTCTTTGGGGAGAGCGGGCTACACCTTC. Translating it yields CASSFSSLGRAGYTF.

The chain is built from TRBV4-3 and TRBJ2-5; possible D gene TRBD2, 5 bases. Germline V gene sequence: CDR1 LGHNA, CDR2 YSLEER. Trimming left V 0 bases short and J 7 bases short, with 12 bases between. This CDR3 is 14 amino acids long. The CDR3 nucleotides are TGCGCCAGCAGCCAAGACGGCAGCCGGGGGACCCAGTACTTC. Protein sequence: CASSQDGSRGTQYF.

The chain recombines TRBV7-2 with TRBJ2-1; TRBD1 aligns across 10 bases. The junction had 10 bases not matched to a gene; V was cut back by 4 bases and J by 10 bases. Germline CDR1 SGHTA, CDR2 FQGNSA. The CDR3 is made up of 15 amino acids. This CDR3 reads CASSSDRGGFREQFF. In DNA, the CDR3 is TGTGCCAGCAGCTCGGACAGGGGGGGGTTTAGGGAGCAGTTCTTC.

J is TRBJ1-1 and V is TRBV7-2; D possibly corresponds to TRBD1 (5 bases). V was pared by 5 bases and J by 5 bases, with 12 bases between. Germline values: CDR1 SGHTA, CDR2 FQGNSA. This CDR3 region has 13 residues. The CDR3 loop is CASSIGTWTEAFF. The CDR3 DNA follows: TGTGCCAGCAGCATAGGGACTTGGACTGAAGCTTTCTTT.

In its sample, this clone was seen once. The CDR3: CASSRLAGSTGELFF. CDR3 nucleotides: TGCGCCAGCAGCCGACTAGCGGGATCCACCGGGGAGCTGTTTTTT. V usage is TRBV4-3 and J usage is TRBJ2-2; 11 bases are a match to TRBD2. The germline V gene encodes CDR1 LGHNA and CDR2 YSLEER. The junction had 2 bases not matched to a gene; V was cut back by 4 bases and J by 4 bases. This CDR3 is 15 amino acids long.

CDR3 coding DNA: TGTGCCAGCAGCTCAGGGACTAGCCGGACTCAAGAGACCCAGTACTTC. This codes for CASSSGTSRTQETQYF. This chain links TRBV5-4 with TRBJ2-5; 9 bases agree with TRBD2. The CDR3 runs to 16 residues. After removal of 3 bases from V and 2 bases from J, the junction contained 8 bases not matched to a gene. Germline assignment: CDR1 SGHNT and CDR2 YYREEE (reference sequence).

The rearrangement uses TRBV29-1 and TRBJ2-3; D gene unclear. The CDR3 spans 14 residues. CDR1 is SQVTM and CDR2 is ANQGSEA in the germline V gene. With 2 bases removed from V and 0 bases from J, the gap between germline ends came to 9 bases. CDR3 sequence reads: CSVEKLGSTDTQYF. The CDR3, as DNA: TGCAGCGTTGAAAAACTGGGCAGCACAGATACGCAGTATTTT.

This chain links TRBV5-4 with TRBJ2-7; maybe TRBD1 (5 bases). V was shortened by 0 bases and J by 6 bases, with 16 bases between the two germline ends. Germline assignment: CDR1 SGHNT and CDR2 YYREEE (reference sequence). The CDR3 runs to 15 residues. CDR3 sequence: CASSLAAGSALEQYF. CDR3 sequence (DNA): TGTGCCAGCAGCTTGGCGGCAGGGTCAGCTCTCGAGCAGTACTTC.